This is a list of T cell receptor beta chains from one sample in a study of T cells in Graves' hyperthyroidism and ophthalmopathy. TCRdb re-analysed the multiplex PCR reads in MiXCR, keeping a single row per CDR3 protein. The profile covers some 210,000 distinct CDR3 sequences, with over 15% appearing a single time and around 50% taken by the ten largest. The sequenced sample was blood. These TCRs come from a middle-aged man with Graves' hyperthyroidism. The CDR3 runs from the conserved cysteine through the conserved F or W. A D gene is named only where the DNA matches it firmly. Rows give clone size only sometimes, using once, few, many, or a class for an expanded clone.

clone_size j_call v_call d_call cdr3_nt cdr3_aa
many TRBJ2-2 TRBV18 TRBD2 TGTGCCAGCTCACCAGGACTAGCGGGAGAAACCGGGGAGCTGTTTTTT CASSPGLAGETGELFF
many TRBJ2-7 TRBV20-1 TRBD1 TGCAGTGCTAGAGCGGGACAGGGCTACGAGCAGTACTTC CSARAGQGYEQYF
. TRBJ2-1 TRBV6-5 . TGTGCCAGCAGTTCCGTAGGACTCTTCTACAATGAGCAGTTCTTC CASSSVGLFYNEQFF
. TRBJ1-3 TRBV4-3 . TGCGCCAGCAGCCAGCGCTTCCAGGGTAGAGCTGGAAACACCATATATTTT CASSQRFQGRAGNTIYF
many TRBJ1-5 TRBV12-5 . TGTGCTAGTGGTCCCGGGCAAAGCAATCAGCCCCAGCATTTT CASGPGQSNQPQHF
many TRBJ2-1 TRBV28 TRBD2 TGTGCCAGCAGTCCGGGACTAGCGGGGCCCGAGCAGTTCTTC CASSPGLAGPEQFF
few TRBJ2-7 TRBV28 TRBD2 TGTGCCAGCAGTTTGCCCGGGACTAGGGACGAGCAGTACTTC CASSLPGTRDEQYF
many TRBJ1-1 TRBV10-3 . TGTGCCATCAGTGCCGGCACTGAAGCTTTCTTT CAISAGTEAFF
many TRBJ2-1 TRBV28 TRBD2 TGTGCCAGCCAGACTAGCGGGAGTATGAATGAGCAGTTCTTC CASQTSGSMNEQFF
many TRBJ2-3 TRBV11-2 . TGTGCCAGCAGCCGAAGAGACCCCCCTTTAGATACGCAGTATTTT CASSRRDPPLDTQYF
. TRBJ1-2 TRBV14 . TGTGCCAGCAGCCAAGACAGGGGCCACTATGGCTACACCTTC CASSQDRGHYGYTF
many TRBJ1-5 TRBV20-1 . TGCAGTGCTAGTGCTGAGAATAGCAATCAGCCCCAGCATTTT CSASAENSNQPQHF
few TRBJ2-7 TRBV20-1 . TGCAGTGCTCTTCGGACTGAAACCTACGAGCAGTACTTC CSALRTETYEQYF
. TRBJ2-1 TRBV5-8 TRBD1 TGTGCCAGCAGCTTCGGACAGGAGCGAGTCCCTGCGCAGTTCTTC CASSFGQERVPAQFF
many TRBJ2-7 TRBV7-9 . TGTGCCAGCAGCCAATTAACGGGAGTTCACGAGCAGTACTTC CASSQLTGVHEQYF
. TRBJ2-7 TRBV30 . TGTGCCTGGAGTATGGGGGGCTACGAGCAGTACTTC CAWSMGGYEQYF
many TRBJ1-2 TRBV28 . TGTGCCAGCAGTTTCGAAACTAACTATGGCTACACCTTC CASSFETNYGYTF
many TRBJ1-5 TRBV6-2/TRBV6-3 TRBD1 TGTGCCAGCAGTTGGACAGGCGTCAATCAGCCCCAGCATTTT CASSWTGVNQPQHF
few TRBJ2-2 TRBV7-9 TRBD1 TGTGCCAGCAGCTTACTGGGACAGGGGGCTTCGAACACCAGGGAGCTGTTTTTT CASSLLGQGASNTRELFF
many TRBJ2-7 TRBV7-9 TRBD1 TGTGCCAGCAGCCTCGGGACAGGGGGACCCACCTTCTCCTACGAGCAGTACTTC CASSLGTGGPTFSYEQYF
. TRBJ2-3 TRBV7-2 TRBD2 TGTGCCAGCAGCCAATGGACTAGCGGGAGAACAGATACGCAGTATTTT CASSQWTSGRTDTQYF
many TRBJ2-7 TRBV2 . TGTGCCAGCAGGTGGGGGGACGAGCAGTACTTC CASRWGDEQYF
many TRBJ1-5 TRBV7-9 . TGTGCCAGCAGCTTAGGCGACCATCAGCCCCAGCATTTT CASSLGDHQPQHF
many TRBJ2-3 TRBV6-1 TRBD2 TGTGCCTGTACTAGCGGGAACACAGATACGCAGTATTTT CACTSGNTDTQYF
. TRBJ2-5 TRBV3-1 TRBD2 TGTGCCAGCAGCCCCTATGCCTCTACTAGCGGGGATGAGACCCAGTACTTC CASSPYASTSGDETQYF
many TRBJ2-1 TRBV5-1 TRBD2 TGCGCCAGCGCTTTAGCGGGAGTCGATGAGCAGTTCTTC CASALAGVDEQFF
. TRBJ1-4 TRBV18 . TGTGCCAGCTCACCACCGGTAGCCGGTGAGGAAAAACTGTTTTTT CASSPPVAGEEKLFF
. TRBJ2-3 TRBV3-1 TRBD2 TGTGCCAGCAGCCTGGGACTATCGGTCACAGATATGCAGTATTTT CASSLGLSVTDMQYF
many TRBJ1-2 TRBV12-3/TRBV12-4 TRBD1 TGTGCCAGCAGTATCGCCGGGACAGGGGATGGCTACACCTTC CASSIAGTGDGYTF
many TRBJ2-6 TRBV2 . TGTGCCAGCAGTGAAAGGCCCCCGGCAGGGACTGGGGCCAACGTCCTGACTTTC CASSERPPAGTGANVLTF
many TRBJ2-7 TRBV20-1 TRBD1 TGCAGTGCTACAAACAGGGGGCGCGGGTCCTACGAGCAGTACTTC CSATNRGRGSYEQYF
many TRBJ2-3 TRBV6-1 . TGTGCCAGCAGGGCCAGACTGTTCTTCGGCACAGATACGCAGTATTTT CASRARLFFGTDTQYF
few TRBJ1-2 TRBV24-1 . TGTGCCACCAGTGATGCGTATGGCTACACCTTC CATSDAYGYTF
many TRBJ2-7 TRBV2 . TGTGCCAGCAGTGAAGAAGGTAGCGGTTTTAGCGAGCAGTACTTC CASSEEGSGFSEQYF
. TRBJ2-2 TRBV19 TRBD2 TGTGCCAGTAGTATACCAGCGGGAGATACCGGGGAGCTGTTTTTT CASSIPAGDTGELFF
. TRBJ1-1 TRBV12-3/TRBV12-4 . TGTGCCAGCCAACCAGCGGGGAGGCTGAACACTGAAGCTTTCTTT CASQPAGRLNTEAFF
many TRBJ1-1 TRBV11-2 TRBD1 TGTGCCAGCAGCCTCATGTCAGGGGGCAGGACTGAAGCTTTCTTT CASSLMSGGRTEAFF
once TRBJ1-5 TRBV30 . TGTGCCTGGAGTGGTAGGCCGGGTCAGCCCCAGCATTTT CAWSGRPGQPQHF
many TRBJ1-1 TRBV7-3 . TGTGCCAGCAGTTCAGGGACCAACACTGAAGCTTTCTTT CASSSGTNTEAFF
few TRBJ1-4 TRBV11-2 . TGTGCCAGCAGCTTAGATCCTGGCCGGCCGCGGGAAAAACTGTTTTTT CASSLDPGRPREKLFF
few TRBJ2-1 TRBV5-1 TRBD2 TGCGCCAGCAGCTCCGGACTAGCGGGCCCCTCCGGGAGGTTCTTC CASSSGLAGPSGRFF
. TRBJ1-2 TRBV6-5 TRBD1 TGTGCCAGCAGTTACTCGATCGGGACAGGGGGCGGCTACACCTTC CASSYSIGTGGGYTF
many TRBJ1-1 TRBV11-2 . TGTGCCAGCGACGAACTGGGCTGGACTGAAGCTTTCTTT CASDELGWTEAFF
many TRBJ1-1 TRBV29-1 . TGCAGCGTTGCGTGGCAGGAGAACACTGAAGCTTTCTTT CSVAWQENTEAFF